Below, 6 T cell receptor beta chains from the same sample are listed, as sequenced in a study of T cells in Graves' hyperthyroidism and ophthalmopathy. RNA transcripts provided the source from which TCR beta CDR3 regions were amplified. The HTBI set primed first-round TCR CDR3 RT-PCR. Each CDR3 protein is one row after TCRdb ran MiXCR on the multiplex PCR reads. The sample has some 550,000 distinct CDR3 sequences; more than 15% are singletons. Sequences were obtained from blood. Source of these receptors: a middle-aged woman with Graves' ophthalmopathy.

This clonotype occurred many times. The chain couples TRBV28 to TRBJ1-2, with TRBD1 matching over 9 bases. Germline V gives CDR1 MDHEN, CDR2 SYDVKM. This CDR3 has 13 residues. Unmatched junction bases numbered 7, after V lost 6 bases and J lost 8 bases. In DNA, the CDR3 is TGTGCCAGCAGCTTGGACAGGGGCATCGGCTACACCTTC. This codes for CASSLDRGIGYTF.

This clonotype was seen at least ten times. The V gene is TRBV2, the J gene TRBJ1-1; 7 nucleotides match TRBD1. V lost 6 bases and J lost 0; bases outside the gene matches: 1. Germline lookup yields CDR1 SNHLY and CDR2 FYNNEI. This CDR3 has 13 amino acids. DNA of the CDR3: TGTGCCAGCAGCGGACAGGTGAACACTGAAGCTTTCTTT. It is translated as CASSGQVNTEAFF. The full variable domain, rest sourced from reference TRBV2 and TRBJ1-1, is EPEVTQTPSHQVTQMGQEVILRCVPISNHLYFYWYRQILGQKVEFLVSFYNNEISEKSEIFDDQFSVERPDGSNFTLKIRSTKLEDSAMYFCASSGQVNTEAFFGQGTRLTVV.

The V and J genes are TRBV20-1 and TRBJ2-3; D may be TRBD2 (6 bases). Germline V lookup: CDR1 DFQATT, CDR2 SNEGSKA (reference sequence). The CDR3 runs to 19 residues. V dropped 1 base and J dropped 3 bases, with 26 bases sitting between them. DNA for the CDR3: TGCAGTGCTAGAGTCCCTATCCCTATCGTTGGACTACGAACAGATACGCAGTATTTT. This encodes CSARVPIPIVGLRTDTQYF.

This clonotype was observed a handful of times. The rearrangement uses TRBV29-1 and TRBJ2-7, with TRBD2 matching over 11 bases. The junction had 9 bases not matched to a gene; V was cut back by 2 bases and J by 6 bases. The V gene's germline CDR1 is SQVTM and CDR2 ANQGSEA. The CDR3 sequence is 15 residues long. For the CDR3, the DNA is TGCAGCGTTGAAACAGGGACTAGCGGAGGGGGCGAGCAGTACTTC. Translation gives CSVETGTSGGGEQYF.

This clonotype has a handful of counts. This rearrangement joins TRBV6-2 or TRBV6-3 to TRBJ2-4; possible D gene TRBD2, 5 bases. V was clipped by 6 bases and J by 2 bases, with 11 bases between them. This CDR3 region has 14 residues. CDR1 is MNHEY, CDR2 SVGEGT, per germline. The chain's CDR3 is CASSKSGTKNIQYF. As DNA, the CDR3 is TGTGCCAGCAGCAAGAGCGGCACCAAAAACATTCAGTACTTC.

This clonotype was found a few times. The rearrangement uses TRBV3-1 and TRBJ1-3; D not certain. Germline loops: CDR1 LGHDT, CDR2 YNNKEL (reference sequence). The CDR3 loop spans 17 amino acids. V was trimmed by 0 bases and J by 0 bases, leaving 12 bases between them. The CDR3 nucleotides read TGTGCCAGCAGCCAAGATTTTTACGGGAACTCTGGAAACACCATATATTTT. It translates to CASSQDFYGNSGNTIYF.